This TCR beta chain comes out of a study of shared clonotypes between healthy human individuals. The study's findings and limits: Across a handful of donors, naive CD4 shared roughly 5%, naive CD8 around 3.8%, memory CD4 less than 2.5%, memory CD8 more than 0.35%.

The CDR3 has 12 residues. Germline V gives CDR1 MDHEN, CDR2 SYDVKM. Trimming took off 1 base at V and 9 bases at J, with 7 bases between the two ends. Deep-level settings were used for running the assay. Splitting of each subset's genomic DNA was done evenly across several immunoSEQ plates. Profiled with immunoSEQ multiplex PCR; TCRdb holds only in-frame clones, not every one. The profile shows 2 million to 2.5 million clones, more than 85% of them singletons. In its sample, this clone was seen once. Its target is unknown. The same CDR3 also results from other DNA sequences found in this sample. This chain connects TRBV28 to TRBJ2-1; no clear D gene. The clonotype was recovered from a man aged 18 to 29 in good health. Some clones in this sample may be carry-over from other donors' samples. The sequenced sample consisted of naive CD4+ T cells from PBMCs. Stated subset: CD45RA+ positively selected. The DNA of the CDR3 is TGTGCCAGCAGTTTATTAGGTAGTGAGCAGTTCTTC. Its protein is CASSLLGSEQFF.